The 21 T cell receptor beta chains below were found in one sample sequenced in a study of cytomegalovirus exposure and HLA in healthy donors. In the PCR, 60 Vbeta and 13 Jbeta primers were used. The data were produced by immunoSEQ multiplex PCR, yet TCRdb's version contains in-frame clones alone and is incomplete. The table records 100,000 or so clones, around 80% of them present only once. Sequencing used PBMCs. All receptors come from a female donor in good health and CMV-seronegative.

The V and J genes are TRBV14 and TRBJ1-1; 8 bases agree with TRBD1. CDR3 length equals 16 residues. In germline, CDR1 is SGHDN, CDR2 FVKESK. The trim removed 4 bases at V and 10 bases at J, leaving 17 bases unmatched. CDR3 DNA: TGTGCCAGCAGCCTAGATTTGACCAGGGGGCCTTGGAGAGCTTTCTTT. Protein product: CASSLDLTRGPWRAFF.

The CDR3, as DNA: TGTGCCAGCTCACGGGAGACTCAGCGGGATAATGAAAAACTGTTTTTT. Protein sequence: CASSRETQRDNEKLFF. The gene calls are TRBV18 and TRBJ1-4; D remains ambiguous. The CDR3 is made up of 16 amino acids. Trimming left V 4 bases short and J 4 bases short, with 16 bases between. Germline V CDR1 and CDR2: KGHSH, LQKENI.

The V gene is TRBV6-5, the J gene TRBJ1-6; D remains unclear. There are 15 residues in the CDR3. CDR1 and CDR2 (germline): MNHEY, SVGAGI. V was cut by 5 bases and J by 7 bases, with 15 bases left in between. This chain's CDR3 is CASSTGSLGNSPLHF. CDR3 DNA sequence: TGTGCCAGCAGTACGGGGAGTTTGGGGAATTCACCCCTCCACTTT.

The chain employs TRBV14 and TRBJ2-1; 7 bases are a match to TRBD1. CDR1 is SGHDN, CDR2 FVKESK, per germline. The V and J ends lost 3 bases and 0 bases, in that order; junction bases with no gene match: 5. The CDR3 loop spans 16 amino acids. The CDR3 bases are TGTGCCAGCAGCCAGAACAGGGGCTACTCCTACAATGAGCAGTTCTTC. This sequence encodes CASSQNRGYSYNEQFF.

V usage is TRBV19 and J usage is TRBJ1-2, with TRBD1 matching over 11 bases. The CDR3 loop spans 14 amino acids. The V gene end was trimmed by 4 bases and the J gene end by 6 bases; junction bases not matched to a gene: 4. Germline V CDR1 and CDR2: LNHDA, SQIVND (reference sequence). The CDR3, as DNA: TGTGCCAGTAGTACAGGACAGGGGGCTGATGGCTACACCTTC. Its translation is CASSTGQGADGYTF.

CDR3: CASSYGERVGGYTF. The CDR3 DNA follows: TGTGCCAGCAGTTACGGGGAGAGGGTGGGAGGCTACACCTTC. The chain employs TRBV6-5 and TRBJ1-2, with D unclear. The CDR3 consists of 14 residues. Trimming pared 2 bases from V and 8 bases from J, leaving 15 bases between. Germline assignment: CDR1 MNHEY and CDR2 SVGAGI.

The J gene is TRBJ2-5, the V gene TRBV6-6; 12 bases are a match to TRBD2. Per the germline V gene, CDR1 is MNHNY and CDR2 is SVGAGI (reference sequence). Germline trimming cut 0 bases from V and 4 bases from J; bases unmatched to any gene: 0. The length of the CDR3 is 15 residues. Here the CDR3 DNA reads TGTGCCAGCAGTTACTCGACTAGCGGGGGAGAGACCCAGTACTTC. This codes for CASSYSTSGGETQYF.

This clone was observed once. The chain is built from TRBV7-6 and TRBJ2-7, with 9 nucleotides matching TRBD1. The V segment lost 5 bases and the J segment 4 bases; nucleotides outside the gene matches: 9. Germline CDR1 is SGHVS and CDR2 is FNYEAQ. The CDR3 has 15 residues. The CDR3 reads CASSESQGAVYEQYF. The DNA for the CDR3 is TGTGCCAGCAGCGAATCACAGGGGGCAGTTTACGAGCAGTACTTC.

The chain recombines TRBV18 with TRBJ1-1; D is undetermined. Trimming removed 0 bases from V and 1 base from J, with 9 bases in between. The CDR3 loop spans 15 amino acids. Germline CDR1 and CDR2: KGHSH and LQKENI. CDR3 region: CASSPPEQRNTEAFF. CDR3 bases: TGTGCCAGCTCACCACCCGAACAGAGGAACACTGAAGCTTTCTTT.

V gene TRBV7-9 combines with J gene TRBJ1-1; 7 bases are a match to TRBD1. This CDR3 comprises 12 residues. With 3 bases clipped from V and 11 bases from J, the junction kept 6 bases outside the gene matches. Germline V gene data show CDR1 as SEHNR and CDR2 as FQNEAQ (reference sequence). The DNA of the CDR3 is TGTGCCAGCAGCTTCCGGACAGGAAAGGCTTTCTTT. This sequence encodes CASSFRTGKAFF.

As regards this clone: The identical CDR3 is also encoded by other nucleotide sequences in the sample. The gene calls are TRBV5-1 and TRBJ1-5; D uncertain. CDR1 SGHRS and CDR2 YFSETQ come from the germline V gene. CDR3 length equals 14 residues. V was clipped by 0 bases and J by 3 bases, with 7 bases between them. CDR3 nucleotides: TGCGCCAGCAGCTTGGACAGTCTCAATCAGCCCCAGCATTTT. Protein: CASSLDSLNQPQHF.

This chain connects TRBV14 to TRBJ1-3, with a possible D match to TRBD1 (5 bases). V dropped 4 bases and J dropped 4 bases, with 8 bases sitting between them. Per germline, CDR1 SGHDN and CDR2 FVKESK. CDR3 length: 13 amino acids. CDR3 bases: TGTGCCAGCAGCCCCAACAGGGGAAACACCATATATTTT. It translates to CASSPNRGNTIYF.

The genes are TRBV6-1 and TRBJ2-5; 12 bases are a match to TRBD2. There are 16 residues in the CDR3. Germline CDR1 reads MNHNS; CDR2 reads SASEGT. The junction had 3 bases not matched to a gene; V was cut back by 2 bases and J by 2 bases. The CDR3 region has the DNA TGTGCCAGCAGTGAACTGACTAGCGGGGGACAAGAGACCCAGTACTTC. This translates into CASSELTSGGQETQYF.

The genes are TRBV5-1 and TRBJ2-5, with TRBD1 identical over 9 bases. Germline V lookup: CDR1 SGHRS, CDR2 YFSETQ. The trim removed 0 bases at V and 4 bases at J, leaving 4 bases unmatched. The CDR3 sequence is 15 residues long. For the CDR3, the DNA is TGCGCCAGCAGCTTGGTCGGGGGACAGGGAGAGACCCAGTACTTC. It translates to CASSLVGGQGETQYF.

The genes are TRBV11-2 and TRBJ1-1; 7 nucleotides match TRBD1. The V gene end was trimmed by 6 bases and the J gene end by 3 bases; junction bases not matched to a gene: 4. The germline V gene encodes CDR1 SGHAT and CDR2 FQNNGV. This CDR3 spans 13 amino acids. Here the CDR3 DNA reads TGTGCCAGCAGTCCCAGGGGGGACACTGAAGCTTTCTTT. Translation gives CASSPRGDTEAFF.

This chain links TRBV10-2 with TRBJ2-5; perhaps TRBD1 as D (6 bases). The germline V gene has CDR1 WSHSY and CDR2 SAAADI. Trimming took off 6 bases at V and 5 bases at J, with 16 bases between the two ends. This CDR3 contains 14 residues. CDR3 nucleotide sequence: TGCGCCAGCAGAGAAAACAGGGCTCGGGAGACCCAGTACTTC. This translates into CASRENRARETQYF.

The chain combines TRBV6-5 with TRBJ1-1; D is perhaps TRBD1 (6 bases). V was pared by 4 bases and J by 0 bases, with 9 bases between. This CDR3 spans 14 amino acids. Germline-derived CDR1 and CDR2 are MNHEY and SVGAGI. In DNA form, the CDR3 reads TGTGCCAGCAGTTTCGGACAGATGAACACTGAAGCTTTCTTT. Its translation is CASSFGQMNTEAFF.

The rearrangement links TRBV9 to TRBJ2-5, with a tentative D call TRBD2 (7 bases). The J call is uncertain, as TRBJ2-7 better fits the DNA end. The germline CDR1 and CDR2 sequences are SGDLS and YYNGEE. The CDR3 consists of 14 residues. The CDR3 DNA sequence: TGTGCCAGCAGCGAGGGGGGGGAAGCCTACGAGCAGTACTTC. The encoded protein is CASSEGGEAYEQYF.

The V and J genes are TRBV5-4 and TRBJ1-2; D remains unclear. Germline assignment: CDR1 SGHNT and CDR2 YYREEE (reference sequence). This CDR3 is built from 15 residues. Trimming took 2 bases from V and 6 from J, leaving 17 bases between them. The CDR3 sequence: CASSFERLSGDGYTF. For the CDR3, the DNA is TGTGCCAGCAGCTTTGAACGTTTGTCCGGGGATGGCTACACCTTC.

The genes are TRBV1 and TRBJ2-3; the table assigns TRBD2, which was not confirmed against the DNA. TRBV1 is deemed a pseudogene. The CDR3 extends over 17 amino acids. CDR3 protein: CTSSISGGPSSTDTQYF. CDR3 coding DNA: TGCACCAGCTCTATTAGCGGGGGGCCTTCTAGCACAGATACGCAGTATTTT.

The rearrangement links TRBV2 to TRBJ1-3, with 8 nucleotides matching TRBD1. CDR1 and CDR2 (germline): SNHLY, FYNNEI. The CDR3 contains 16 residues. After removal of 2 bases from V and 0 bases from J, the junction contained 3 bases not matched to a gene. CDR3 coding DNA: TGTGCCAGCAGTGAAAGGACAGGGAACTCTGGAAACACCATATATTTT. It translates to CASSERTGNSGNTIYF.